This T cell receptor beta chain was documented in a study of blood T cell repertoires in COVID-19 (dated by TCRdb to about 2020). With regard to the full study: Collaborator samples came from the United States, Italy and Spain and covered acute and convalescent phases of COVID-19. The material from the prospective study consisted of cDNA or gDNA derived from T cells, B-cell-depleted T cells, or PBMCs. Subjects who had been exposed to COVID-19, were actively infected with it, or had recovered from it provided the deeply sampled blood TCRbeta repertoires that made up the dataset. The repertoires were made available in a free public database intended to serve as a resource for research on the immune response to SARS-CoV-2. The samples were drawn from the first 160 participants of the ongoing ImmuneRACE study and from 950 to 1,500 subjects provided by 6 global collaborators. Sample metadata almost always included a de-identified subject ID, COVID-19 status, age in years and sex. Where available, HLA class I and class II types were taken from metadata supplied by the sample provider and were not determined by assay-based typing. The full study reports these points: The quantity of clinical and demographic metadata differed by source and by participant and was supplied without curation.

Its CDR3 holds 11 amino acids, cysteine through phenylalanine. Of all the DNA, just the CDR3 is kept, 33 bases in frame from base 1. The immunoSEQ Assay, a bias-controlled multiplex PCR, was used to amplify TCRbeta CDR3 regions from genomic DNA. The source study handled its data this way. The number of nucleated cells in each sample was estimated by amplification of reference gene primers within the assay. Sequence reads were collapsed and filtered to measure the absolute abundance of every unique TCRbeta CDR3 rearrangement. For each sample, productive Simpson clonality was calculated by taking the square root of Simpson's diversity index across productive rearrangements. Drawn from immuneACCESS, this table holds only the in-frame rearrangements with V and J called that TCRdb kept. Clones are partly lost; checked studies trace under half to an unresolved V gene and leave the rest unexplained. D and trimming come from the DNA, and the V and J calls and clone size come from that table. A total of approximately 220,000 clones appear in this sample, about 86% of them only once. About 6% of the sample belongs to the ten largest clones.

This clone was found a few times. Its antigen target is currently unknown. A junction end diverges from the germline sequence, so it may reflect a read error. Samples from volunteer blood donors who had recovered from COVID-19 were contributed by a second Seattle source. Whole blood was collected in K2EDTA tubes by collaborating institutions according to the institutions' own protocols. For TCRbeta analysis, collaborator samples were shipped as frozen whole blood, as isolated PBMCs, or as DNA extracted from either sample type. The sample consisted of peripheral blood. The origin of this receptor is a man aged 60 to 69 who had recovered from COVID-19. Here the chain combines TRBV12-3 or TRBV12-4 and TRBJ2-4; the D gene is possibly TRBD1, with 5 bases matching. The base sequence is TGTGCCAGCAGTTTGATAGGGGTTCAGGACTTC. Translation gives CASSLIGVQDF.